Given below is one T cell receptor (beta chain) in context. Its antigen is currently unknown. PCR used 60 Vbeta primers and 13 Jbeta primers. Profiling relied on immunoSEQ multiplex PCR, and the TCRdb table lists in-frame clones only, not all of them. This sample has about 180,000 clones; roughly 87% occur once, and the top ten carry about 1.5%. The data were taken from a study of cytomegalovirus exposure and HLA in healthy donors. Overall study results and limits: Rarity held for most TCR sequences, but there were some public TCRs that occurred in many donors. Later work showed greater clonal expansion in HLA-associated TCR beta chains than in equally common others.

This CDR3 has 13 residues. Germline V gene data show CDR1 as GTSNPN and CDR2 as SVGIG (reference sequence). Deletions cut 4 bases from V and 7 bases from J, with 11 bases between. These donors, healthy bone marrow donors, were studied. The sample taken for sequencing was PBMCs. V gene TRBV30 combines with J gene TRBJ1-6, with D perhaps matching TRBD1 (5 bases). This sequence was found in a man aged 35-49 years in good health and CMV-seronegative. CDR3 loop: CAWNRYENSPLHF. CDR3 nucleotide sequence: TGTGCCTGGAACAGGTATGAGAATTCACCCCTCCACTTT.